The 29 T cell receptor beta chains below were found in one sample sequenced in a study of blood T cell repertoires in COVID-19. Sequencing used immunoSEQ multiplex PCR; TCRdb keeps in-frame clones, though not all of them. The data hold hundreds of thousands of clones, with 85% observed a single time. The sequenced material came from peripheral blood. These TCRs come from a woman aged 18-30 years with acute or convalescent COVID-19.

Written as DNA, the CDR3 is TGTGCCAGCAGCTTTTTCTTTAGCGGGGGGGCGGCCTACGAGCAGTACTTC. Residues: CASSFFFSGGAAYEQYF. The chain uses TRBV5-6 and TRBJ2-7; 11 bases match TRBD2. With 2 bases clipped from V and 2 bases from J, the junction kept 9 bases outside the gene matches. The CDR3 extends over 17 amino acids. CDR1 SGHDT and CDR2 YYEEEE come from the germline V gene.

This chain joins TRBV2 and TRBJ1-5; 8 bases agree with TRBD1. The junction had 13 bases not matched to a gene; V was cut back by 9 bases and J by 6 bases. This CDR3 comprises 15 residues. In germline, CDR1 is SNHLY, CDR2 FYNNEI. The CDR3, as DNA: TGTGCCAGTACTCTGGCCAGGGGGCAGGGTCAGCCCCAGCATTTT. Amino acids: CASTLARGQGQPQHF.

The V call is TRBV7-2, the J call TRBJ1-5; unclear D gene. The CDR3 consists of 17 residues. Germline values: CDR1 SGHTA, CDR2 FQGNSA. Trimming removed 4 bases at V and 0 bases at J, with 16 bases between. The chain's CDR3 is CASSSTSGVYSNQPQHF. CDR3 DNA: TGTGCCAGCAGCTCCACGTCGGGAGTTTATAGCAATCAGCCCCAGCATTTT.

The CDR3 protein is CASSYSGRGEAFF. Here the CDR3 DNA reads TGTGCCAGCAGTTACTCGGGGAGAGGTGAAGCTTTCTTT. V and J are TRBV6-5 and TRBJ1-1; D remains ambiguous. The germline V gene encodes CDR1 MNHEY and CDR2 SVGAGI. The CDR3 totals 13 residues. The ends were cut back, 0 bases at V and 7 bases at J, with 9 bases in the middle.

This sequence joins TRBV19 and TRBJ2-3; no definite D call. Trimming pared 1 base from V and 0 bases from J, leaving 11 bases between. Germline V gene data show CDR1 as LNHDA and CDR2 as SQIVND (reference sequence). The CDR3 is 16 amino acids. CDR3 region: CASSIAGQISTDTQYF. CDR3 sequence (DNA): TGTGCCAGTAGTATAGCAGGCCAGATCAGCACAGATACGCAGTATTTT.

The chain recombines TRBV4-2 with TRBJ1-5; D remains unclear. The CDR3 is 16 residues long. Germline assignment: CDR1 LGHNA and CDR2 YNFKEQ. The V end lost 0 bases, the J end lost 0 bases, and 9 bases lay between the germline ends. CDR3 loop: CASSQDVSYSNQPQHF. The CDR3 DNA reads TGTGCCAGCAGCCAAGATGTAAGCTATAGCAATCAGCCCCAGCATTTT.

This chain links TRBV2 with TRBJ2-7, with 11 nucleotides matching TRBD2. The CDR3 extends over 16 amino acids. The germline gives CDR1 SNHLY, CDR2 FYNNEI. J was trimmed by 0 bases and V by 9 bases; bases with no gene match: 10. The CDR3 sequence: CARQLTGTSGSYEQYF. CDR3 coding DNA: TGTGCCAGACAACTGACCGGGACTAGCGGCTCCTACGAGCAGTACTTC.

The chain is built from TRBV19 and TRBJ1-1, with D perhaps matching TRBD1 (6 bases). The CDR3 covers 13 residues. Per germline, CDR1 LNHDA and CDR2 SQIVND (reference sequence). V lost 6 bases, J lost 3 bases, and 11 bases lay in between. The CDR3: CASRTGLYTEAFF. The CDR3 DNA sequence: TGTGCCAGTAGGACAGGTTTGTACACTGAAGCTTTCTTT.

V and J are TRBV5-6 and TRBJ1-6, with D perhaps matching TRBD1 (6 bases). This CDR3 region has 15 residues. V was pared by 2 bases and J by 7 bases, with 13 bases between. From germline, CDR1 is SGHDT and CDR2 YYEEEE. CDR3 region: CASSLGRGRNSPLHF. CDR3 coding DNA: TGTGCCAGCAGCTTAGGCAGGGGTCGGAATTCACCCCTCCACTTT.

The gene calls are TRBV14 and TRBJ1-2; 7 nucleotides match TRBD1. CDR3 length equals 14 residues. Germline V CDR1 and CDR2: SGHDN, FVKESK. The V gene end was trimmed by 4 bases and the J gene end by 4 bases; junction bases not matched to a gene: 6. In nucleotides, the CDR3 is TGTGCCAGCAGCCCCTGGGGACAGAGCTATGGCTACACCTTC. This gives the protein CASSPWGQSYGYTF.

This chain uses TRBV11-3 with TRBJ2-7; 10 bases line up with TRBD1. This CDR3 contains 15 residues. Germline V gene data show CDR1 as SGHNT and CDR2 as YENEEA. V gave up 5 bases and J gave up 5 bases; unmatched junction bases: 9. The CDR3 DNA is TGTGCCAGCAGCCCCCCCCGGGACAGGGGACACGAGCAGTACTTC. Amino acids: CASSPPRDRGHEQYF.

CDR3 DNA sequence: TGTGCCAGCAGTGAAGGTGGGAGGGGCCCAACTAATGAAAAACTGTTTTTT. Amino acids: CASSEGGRGPTNEKLFF. The chain combines TRBV2 with TRBJ1-4; weak D call: TRBD1 (5 bases). The germline gives CDR1 SNHLY, CDR2 FYNNEI. V was pared by 1 base and J by 0 bases, with 12 bases between. This CDR3 has 17 residues.

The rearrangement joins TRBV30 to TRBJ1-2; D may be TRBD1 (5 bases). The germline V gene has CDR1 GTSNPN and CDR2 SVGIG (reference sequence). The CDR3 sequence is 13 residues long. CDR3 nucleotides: TGTGCTCGCGAGACAGCTACTATCTATGGCTACACCTTC. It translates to CARETATIYGYTF.

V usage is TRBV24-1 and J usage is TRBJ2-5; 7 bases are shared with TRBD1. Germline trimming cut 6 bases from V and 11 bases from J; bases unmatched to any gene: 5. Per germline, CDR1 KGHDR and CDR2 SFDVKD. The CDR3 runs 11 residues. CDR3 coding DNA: TGTGCCACCAGTCAAGGGACAGCACAGTACTTC. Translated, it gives CATSQGTAQYF.

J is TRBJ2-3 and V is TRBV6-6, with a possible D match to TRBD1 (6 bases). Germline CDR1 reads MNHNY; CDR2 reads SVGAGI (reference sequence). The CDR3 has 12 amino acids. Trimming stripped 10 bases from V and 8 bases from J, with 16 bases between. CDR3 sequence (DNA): TGTGCCACCCTCAGTTTAGGGGGTACGCAGTATTTT. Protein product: CATLSLGGTQYF.

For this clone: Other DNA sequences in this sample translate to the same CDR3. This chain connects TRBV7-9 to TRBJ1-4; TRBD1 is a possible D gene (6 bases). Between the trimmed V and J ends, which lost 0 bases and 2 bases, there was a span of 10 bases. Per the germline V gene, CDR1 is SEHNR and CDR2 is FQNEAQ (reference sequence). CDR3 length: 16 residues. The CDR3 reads CASSLARGFTNEKLFF. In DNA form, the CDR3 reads TGTGCCAGCAGCTTAGCCAGGGGTTTTACTAATGAAAAACTGTTTTTT.

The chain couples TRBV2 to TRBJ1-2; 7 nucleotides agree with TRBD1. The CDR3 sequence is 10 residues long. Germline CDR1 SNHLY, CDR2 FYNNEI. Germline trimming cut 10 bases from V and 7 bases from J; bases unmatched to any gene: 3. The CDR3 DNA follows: TGTGCCACCCCAGGGGGTGGCTACACCTTC. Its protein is CATPGGGYTF. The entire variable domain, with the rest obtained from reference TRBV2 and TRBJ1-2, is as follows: EPEVTQTPSHQVTQMGQEVILRCVPISNHLYFYWYRQILGQKVEFLVSFYNNEISEKSEIFDDQFSVERPDGSNFTLKIRSTKLEDSAMYFCATPGGGYTFGSGTRLTVV.

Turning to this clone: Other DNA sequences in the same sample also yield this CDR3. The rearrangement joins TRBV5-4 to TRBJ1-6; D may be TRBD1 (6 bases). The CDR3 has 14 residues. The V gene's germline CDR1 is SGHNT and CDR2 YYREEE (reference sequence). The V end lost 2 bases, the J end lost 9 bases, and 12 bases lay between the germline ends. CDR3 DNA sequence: TGTGCCAGCAGCTTACAGGGTTCCGGTTCACCCCTCCACTTT. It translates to CASSLQGSGSPLHF.

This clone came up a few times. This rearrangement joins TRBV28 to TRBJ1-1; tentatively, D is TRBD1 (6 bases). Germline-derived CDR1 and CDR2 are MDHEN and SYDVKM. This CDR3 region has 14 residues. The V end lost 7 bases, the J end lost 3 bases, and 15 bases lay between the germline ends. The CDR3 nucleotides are TGTGCCAGCATCGAGGCAACAGGGTACACTGAAGCTTTCTTT. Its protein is CASIEATGYTEAFF.

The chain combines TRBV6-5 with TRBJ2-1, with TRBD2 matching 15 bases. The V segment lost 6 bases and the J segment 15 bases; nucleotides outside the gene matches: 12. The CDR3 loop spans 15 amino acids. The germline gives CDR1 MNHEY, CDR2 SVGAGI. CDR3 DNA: TGTGCCAGCAGCCAAGGACTAGCGGGAGGGCCCGGGCCGTTCTTC. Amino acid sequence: CASSQGLAGGPGPFF.

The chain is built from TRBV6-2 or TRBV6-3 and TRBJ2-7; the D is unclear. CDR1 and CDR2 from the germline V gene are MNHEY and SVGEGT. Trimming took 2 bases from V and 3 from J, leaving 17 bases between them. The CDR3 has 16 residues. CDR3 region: CASSYTLNAHSYEQYF. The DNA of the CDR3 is TGTGCCAGCAGTTACACCCTTAATGCTCACAGCTACGAGCAGTACTTC.

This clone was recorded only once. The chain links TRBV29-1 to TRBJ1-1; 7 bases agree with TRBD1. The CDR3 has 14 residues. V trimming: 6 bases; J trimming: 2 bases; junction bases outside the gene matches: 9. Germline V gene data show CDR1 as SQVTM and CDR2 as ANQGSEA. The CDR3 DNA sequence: TGCAGCGTAAGACAGGGAGGAATAAACACTGAAGCTTTCTTT. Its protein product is CSVRQGGINTEAFF.

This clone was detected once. CDR3 nucleotide sequence: TGTGCCAGCGGGACAGAAGGCTATGGCTACACCTTC. Its protein is CASGTEGYGYTF. The chain combines TRBV28 with TRBJ1-2, with 7 nucleotides matching TRBD1. V lost 8 bases, J lost 4 bases, and 4 bases stayed unmatched. Germline V gene sequence: CDR1 MDHEN, CDR2 SYDVKM. This CDR3 region has 12 residues.

CDR3 loop: CASTRGTGYEQYF. The CDR3 region has the DNA TGTGCCAGCACCCGGGGGACAGGGTACGAGCAGTACTTC. V gene TRBV6-5 combines with J gene TRBJ2-7, with 9 bases that match TRBD1. Germline lookup yields CDR1 MNHEY and CDR2 SVGAGI. The junction had 5 bases not matched to a gene; V was cut back by 7 bases and J by 4 bases. The CDR3 spans 13 residues.

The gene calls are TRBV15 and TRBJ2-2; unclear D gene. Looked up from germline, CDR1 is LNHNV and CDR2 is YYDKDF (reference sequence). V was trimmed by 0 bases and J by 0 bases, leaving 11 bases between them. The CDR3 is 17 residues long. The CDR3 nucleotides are TGTGCCACCAGCAGAGATGCCGGCGCGGCGAACACCGGGGAGCTGTTTTTT. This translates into CATSRDAGAANTGELFF.

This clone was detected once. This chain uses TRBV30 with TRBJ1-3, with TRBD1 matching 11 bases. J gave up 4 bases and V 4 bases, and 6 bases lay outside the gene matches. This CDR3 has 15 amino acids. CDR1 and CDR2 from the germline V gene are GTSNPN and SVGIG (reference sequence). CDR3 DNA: TGTGCCTGGATGGACAGGGGGCGATTCGGAAACACCATATATTTT. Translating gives CAWMDRGRFGNTIYF.

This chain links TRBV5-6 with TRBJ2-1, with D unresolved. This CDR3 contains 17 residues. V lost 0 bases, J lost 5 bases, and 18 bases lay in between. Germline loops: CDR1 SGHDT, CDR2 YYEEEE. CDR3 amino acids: CASSLARFFGGHNEQFF. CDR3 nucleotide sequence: TGTGCCAGCAGCTTGGCTCGCTTTTTTGGTGGGCACAATGAGCAGTTCTTC.

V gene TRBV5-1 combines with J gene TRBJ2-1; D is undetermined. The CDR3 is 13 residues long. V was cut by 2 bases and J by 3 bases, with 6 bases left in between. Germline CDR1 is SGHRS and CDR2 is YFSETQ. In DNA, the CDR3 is TGCGCCAGCAGCTTCCGCAGCTACAATGAGCAGTTCTTC. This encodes CASSFRSYNEQFF.

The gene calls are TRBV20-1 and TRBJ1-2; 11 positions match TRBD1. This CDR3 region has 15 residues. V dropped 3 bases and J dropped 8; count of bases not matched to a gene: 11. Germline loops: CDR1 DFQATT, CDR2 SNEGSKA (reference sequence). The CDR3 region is CSASRPGTGGYGYTF. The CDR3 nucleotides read TGCAGTGCTAGTCGTCCCGGGACAGGGGGGTACGGCTACACCTTC.